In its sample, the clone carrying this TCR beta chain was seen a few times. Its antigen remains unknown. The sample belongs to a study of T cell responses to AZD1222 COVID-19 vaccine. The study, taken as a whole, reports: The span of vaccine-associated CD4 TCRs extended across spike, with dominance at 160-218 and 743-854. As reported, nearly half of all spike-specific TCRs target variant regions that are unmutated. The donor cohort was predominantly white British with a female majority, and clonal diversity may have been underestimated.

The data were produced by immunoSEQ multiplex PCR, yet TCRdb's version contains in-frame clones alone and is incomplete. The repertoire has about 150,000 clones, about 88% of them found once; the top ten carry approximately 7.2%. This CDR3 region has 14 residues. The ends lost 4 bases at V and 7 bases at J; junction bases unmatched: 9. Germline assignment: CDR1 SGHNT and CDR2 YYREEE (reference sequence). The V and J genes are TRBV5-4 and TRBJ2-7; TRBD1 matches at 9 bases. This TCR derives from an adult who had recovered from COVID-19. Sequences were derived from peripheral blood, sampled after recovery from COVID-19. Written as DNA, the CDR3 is TGTGCCAGCAGCCTCCGGGACAGGGATCGGGAGCAGTACTTC. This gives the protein CASSLRDRDREQYF.